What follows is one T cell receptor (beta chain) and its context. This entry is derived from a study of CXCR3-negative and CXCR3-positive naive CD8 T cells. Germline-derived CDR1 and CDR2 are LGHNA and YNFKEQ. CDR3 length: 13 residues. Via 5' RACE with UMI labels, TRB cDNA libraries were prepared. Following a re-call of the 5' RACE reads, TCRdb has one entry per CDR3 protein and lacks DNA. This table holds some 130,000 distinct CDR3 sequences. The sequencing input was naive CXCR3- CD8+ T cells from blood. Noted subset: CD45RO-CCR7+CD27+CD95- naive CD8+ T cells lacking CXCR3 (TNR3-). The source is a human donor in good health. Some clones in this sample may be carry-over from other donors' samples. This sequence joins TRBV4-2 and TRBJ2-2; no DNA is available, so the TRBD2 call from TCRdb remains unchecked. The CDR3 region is CASSQGGTGELFF.